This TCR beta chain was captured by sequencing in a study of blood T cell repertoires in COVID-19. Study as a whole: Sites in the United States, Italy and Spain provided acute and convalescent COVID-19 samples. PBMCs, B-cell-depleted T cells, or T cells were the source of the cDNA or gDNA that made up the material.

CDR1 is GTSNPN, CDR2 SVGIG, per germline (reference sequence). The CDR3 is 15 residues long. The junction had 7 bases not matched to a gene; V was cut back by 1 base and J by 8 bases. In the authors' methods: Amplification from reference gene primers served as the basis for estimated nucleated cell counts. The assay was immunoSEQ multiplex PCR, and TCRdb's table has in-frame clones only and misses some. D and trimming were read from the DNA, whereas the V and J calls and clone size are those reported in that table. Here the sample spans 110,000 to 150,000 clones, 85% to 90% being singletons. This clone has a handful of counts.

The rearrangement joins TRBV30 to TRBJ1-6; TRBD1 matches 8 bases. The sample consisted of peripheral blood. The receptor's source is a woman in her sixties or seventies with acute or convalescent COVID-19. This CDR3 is CAWSGTGWMDSPLHF. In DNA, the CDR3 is TGTGCCTGGAGTGGGACAGGGTGGATGGATTCACCCCTCCACTTT.